This entry lists 12 T cell receptor beta chains sequenced from one sample in a study of graft-versus-host responses after intestinal transplantation. These receptors have no known antigen. The protocol was immunoSEQ multiplex PCR, while the TCRdb copy is restricted to in-frame clones and leaves out a portion. The sample holds over 85,000 clones, approximately 94% seen once. The sequences come from unstimulated CD4+ T cells sorted from spleen or lymph node cells, collected before transplant. These receptors were taken from a human donor who was the organ donor for an intestinal transplant.

V gene TRBV18 combines with J gene TRBJ1-6; TRBD1 might be the D (6 bases). This CDR3 has 16 amino acids. Germline V gene lookup returns CDR1 KGHSH and CDR2 LQKENI. Trimming removed 8 bases at V and 7 bases at J, with 21 bases between. CDR3 residues: CASTQTPGASNSPLHF. The CDR3 nucleotides read TGTGCCAGCACACAAACGCCGGGGGCTTCGAATTCACCCCTCCACTTT.

Concerning this clone: This CDR3 is also generated by other DNA sequences in the sample. V usage is TRBV5-1 and J usage is TRBJ2-2; 9 positions agree with TRBD2. The germline V gene encodes CDR1 SGHRS and CDR2 YFSETQ. The ends lost 4 bases at V and 4 bases at J; junction bases unmatched: 11. The CDR3 contains 17 residues. CDR3 sequence reads: CASSERLRGGGTGELFF. The CDR3, as DNA: TGCGCCAGCAGCGAGCGGCTGCGGGGGGGCGGCACCGGGGAGCTGTTTTTT.

This clone has a handful of counts. The chain is built from TRBV6-4 and TRBJ1-4; TRBD1 might be the D (5 bases). Trimming pared 3 bases from V and 4 bases from J, leaving 9 bases between. The CDR3 is 14 residues long. Germline CDR1 and CDR2: MRHNA and SNTAGT. The CDR3 DNA reads as TGTGCCAGCAGTGAGGCAGGGATTAATGAAAAACTGTTTTTT. Amino acids: CASSEAGINEKLFF.

The chain uses TRBV27 and TRBJ1-5; a weak D match, TRBD1 (6 bases). The CDR3 has 16 amino acids. Germline V CDR1 and CDR2: MNHEY, SMNVEV (reference sequence). Between the trimmed V and J ends, which lost 1 base and 3 bases, there was a span of 13 bases. CDR3 sequence: CASSLYYQGINQPQHF. CDR3 DNA: TGTGCCAGCAGTTTATATTATCAGGGGATCAATCAGCCCCAGCATTTT.

The chain links TRBV7-2 to TRBJ1-5; D not resolved. Between the trimmed V and J ends, which lost 5 bases and 0 bases, there was a span of 11 bases. CDR3 size: 15 residues. Germline loops: CDR1 SGHTA, CDR2 FQGNSA. The CDR3 coding sequence is TGTGCCAGCAGCACCGGGCCGGTTAGCAATCAGCCCCAGCATTTT. It codes for CASSTGPVSNQPQHF.

The rearrangement links TRBV6-5 to TRBJ2-2; D is perhaps TRBD1 (6 bases). Per germline, CDR1 MNHEY and CDR2 SVGAGI. Trimming cost V 6 bases and J 6 bases, with 8 bases left between them. The CDR3 has 12 residues. The CDR3 DNA follows: TGTGCCAGCAGACACAGGGCCGGGGAGCTGTTTTTT. Translation gives CASRHRAGELFF.

The chain employs TRBV6-5 and TRBJ1-2; no reliable D call. Germline V gene lookup returns CDR1 MNHEY and CDR2 SVGAGI. Trimming removed 6 bases at V and 4 bases at J, with 15 bases between. The CDR3 is made up of 14 amino acids. The CDR3 region is CASSPNGRIYGYTF. In DNA, the CDR3 is TGTGCCAGCAGCCCAAACGGTCGGATCTATGGCTACACCTTC.

The V call is TRBV6-5, the J call TRBJ2-3; weak D call: TRBD1 (6 bases). V was clipped by 5 bases and J by 6 bases, with 12 bases between them. CDR3 length: 13 amino acids. CDR1 is MNHEY and CDR2 is SVGAGI in the germline V gene. The CDR3 is CASSTNRDDTQYF. The DNA of the CDR3 is TGTGCCAGCAGTACAAACAGGGACGATACGCAGTATTTT.

This chain's CDR3 is CASSLALQGASEKLFF. CDR3 sequence (DNA): TGTGCCAGCAGCTTAGCTTTACAGGGGGCGTCGGAAAAACTGTTTTTT. The chain joins TRBV11-2 to TRBJ1-4; TRBD1 matches at 9 bases. V was pared by 1 base and J by 8 bases, with 8 bases of the junction left unmatched. Germline values: CDR1 SGHAT, CDR2 FQNNGV. The CDR3 consists of 16 residues.

This chain links TRBV12-5 with TRBJ1-5; TRBD1 agrees at 7 bases. This CDR3 has 14 amino acids. V lost 4 bases to trimming and J lost 6 bases; unmatched junction nucleotides: 6. Germline V gene lookup returns CDR1 LGHNT and CDR2 FRNRAP. This CDR3 is CASGSGTDSQPQHF. The CDR3 DNA reads as TGTGCTAGTGGTTCCGGGACAGACTCTCAGCCCCAGCATTTT.

This chain joins TRBV7-3 and TRBJ1-1, with D tentatively TRBD1 (6 bases). CDR1 SGHTA and CDR2 FQGTGA come from the germline V gene. Trimming pared 4 bases from V and 5 bases from J, leaving 26 bases between. The CDR3 loop spans 18 amino acids. CDR3 in amino acids: CASSSGEEGRKLGTEAFF. The DNA of the CDR3 is TGTGCCAGCAGCTCAGGGGAGGAGGGACGCAAACTTGGGACTGAAGCTTTCTTT.

The genes are TRBV27 and TRBJ1-2; 7 bases agree with TRBD1. The junction had 12 bases not matched to a gene; V was cut back by 6 bases and J by 5 bases. The CDR3 is made up of 15 amino acids. Germline V lookup: CDR1 MNHEY, CDR2 SMNVEV (reference sequence). The CDR3 nucleotides are TGTGCCAGCAGCACCCCTGACAGGGCCCGATATGGCTACACCTTC. Amino acids: CASSTPDRARYGYTF.